These T cell receptor beta chains were read from a single sample in a study of blood T cell repertoires in COVID-19. Sequenced by immunoSEQ multiplex PCR; TCRdb stores in-frame clones only, minus some. Among under 200,000 clones listed, 90% were seen once. Material for sequencing was peripheral blood. The source of these receptors is a man aged 50-60 years with acute or convalescent COVID-19. The CDR3 runs from the conserved cysteine through the conserved F or W. The order of the fields is J gene, V gene, CDR3 protein.

TRBJ2-1 TRBV6-2/TRBV6-3 CASSFSATRLAGIRNEQFF
TRBJ2-3 TRBV14 CASSQELGQGADTQYF
TRBJ2-1 TRBV18 CASSLERGGRWNEQFF
TRBJ1-5 TRBV19 CASSTPQRGYQPQHF
TRBJ2-7 TRBV29-1 CSFIGGISYEQYF
TRBJ2-7 TRBV11-1 CASSFQSQGNSYEQYF
TRBJ1-1 TRBV3-1/TRBV3-2 CASSQVEAISHTEAFF
TRBJ1-5 TRBV2 CASSRRGQGRNQPQHF
TRBJ2-2 TRBV7-2 CASSLAGGRAGELFF
TRBJ2-2 TRBV7-9 CASSLGGNTGELFF
TRBJ2-3 TRBV7-8 CASSLLEFADTQYF
TRBJ2-1 TRBV9 CASSVGRTGWNEQFF
TRBJ1-1 TRBV10-3 CAISGSLGKSSMRDTEAFF
TRBJ2-7 TRBV5-1 CASSQQGEEGEQYF
TRBJ1-4 TRBV6-2/TRBV6-3 CASSHPTAGLVEKLFF
TRBJ2-3 TRBV10-3 CAISEPLGTDTQYF
TRBJ2-1 TRBV9 CASSARTSGYNEQFF
TRBJ1-1 TRBV4-2 CASSHLGHVNTEAFF
TRBJ1-1 TRBV6-4 CASSDGQGVNLGDTEAFF
TRBJ1-2 TRBV10-3 CAISEGEKGGYTF
TRBJ1-5 TRBV10-2 CASSVGLGRDQPQHF
TRBJ2-1 TRBV5-5 CATPSPQGNNNEQFF
TRBJ2-1 TRBV7-9 CASSASASRDEQFF
TRBJ2-7 TRBV28 CASSPGTTGEQYF
TRBJ1-1 TRBV18 CASSSTGGTEAFF
TRBJ2-1 TRBV20-1 CSAIAGEQFF
TRBJ1-6 TRBV28 CASLRRGGSSPLHF
TRBJ2-5 TRBV4-2 CASSQDGLAGGETQYF
TRBJ2-2 TRBV9 CASSPDPQGPGTGELFF
TRBJ2-1 TRBV6-2/TRBV6-3 CASSYVGENEQFF
TRBJ2-7 TRBV18 CASSPPGLAGANEQYF
TRBJ1-6 TRBV7-9 CASSKGDSLYNSPLHF
TRBJ1-6 TRBV7-8 CASSRDRLISPLHF
TRBJ1-5 TRBV5-6 CASSREDQPQHF
TRBJ2-5 TRBV5-4 CASSRTGSPQETQYF
TRBJ2-6 TRBV5-4 CASSLAGGSGANVLTF
TRBJ1-4 TRBV2 CASSEAGTGNEKLFF
TRBJ1-5 TRBV3-1/TRBV3-2 CASSPSGTGFQPQHF
TRBJ2-3 TRBV5-1 CASSLEATSGLTSTDTQYF
TRBJ2-3 TRBV20-1 CSARVGDTQYF